This T cell receptor (beta chain) was identified in a study of blood T cell repertoires in COVID-19 (dated by TCRdb to the early 2020s). Notes on the research overall: Samples covering the acute and convalescent phases of COVID-19 were provided by collaborators in the United States, Italy and Spain. Deeply sampled blood TCRbeta repertoires from subjects exposed to, actively infected with, or recovered from COVID-19 were included in the dataset. The repertoires were made available in a free public database intended to serve as a resource for research on the immune response to SARS-CoV-2. Where available, HLA class I and class II types were obtained from metadata supplied by the sample provider rather than from assay-based typing. The prospective study material was composed of cDNA or gDNA derived from T cells, B-cell-depleted T cells, or PBMCs. Nearly every sample came with metadata listing a de-identified subject ID, COVID-19 status, age in years and sex. The samples were drawn from two sources: the first 160 participants of the ongoing ImmuneRACE study, and 1,254 subjects contributed by 6 global collaborators.

CDR1 SGHNT and CDR2 YYREEE were looked up in the germline V gene (reference sequence). The CDR3 runs 14 residues from the cysteine to the phenylalanine. CDR3 DNA is the only sequence kept; it has 42 bases, read in frame from the first base. After removal of 7 bases from V and 7 bases from J, the junction retains 10 bases not matched to a gene. The research as a whole found: Clinical and demographic metadata were provided uncurated, with the amount varying by source and participant.

TCRbeta CDR3 regions were amplified from genomic DNA by means of the immunoSEQ Assay, a bias-controlled multiplex PCR. As for the original processing: The number of nucleated cells in each sample was estimated by amplification of reference gene primers within the assay. To quantify the absolute abundance of each unique TCRbeta CDR3 rearrangement, sequence reads were collapsed and filtered. Productive Simpson clonality was computed per sample as the square root of Simpson's diversity index over productive rearrangements. TCRdb retrieved this table from immuneACCESS and kept in-frame rearrangements only. Not all clones are present; in checked studies, unresolved V genes account for under half, and no reason is known for the remainder. Clonal size and the V and J genes are those of that table, whereas D and trimming came from the DNA. In all, the sample holds roughly 260,000 clones, and less than 85% of those were seen once. Of the sample, approximately 5% falls within the top ten clones.

As regards this clone: Its antigen is not yet known. No base-level quality is on record; no much larger clone is a single base apart.

Collaborating institutions collected whole blood in K2EDTA tubes following their own protocols. For TCRbeta analysis, collaborator samples were shipped as frozen whole blood, as isolated PBMCs, or as DNA extracted from either sample type. The sequence joins TRBV5-4 to TRBJ2-1, and 8 junction bases match TRBD2. Material: peripheral blood. This clonotype was obtained from an elderly woman with active or convalescent COVID-19. The DNA reads TGTGCCAGCTCAAGCGGGAGTGAGCTTAATGAGCAGTTCTTC. Its amino acids are CASSSGSELNEQFF.